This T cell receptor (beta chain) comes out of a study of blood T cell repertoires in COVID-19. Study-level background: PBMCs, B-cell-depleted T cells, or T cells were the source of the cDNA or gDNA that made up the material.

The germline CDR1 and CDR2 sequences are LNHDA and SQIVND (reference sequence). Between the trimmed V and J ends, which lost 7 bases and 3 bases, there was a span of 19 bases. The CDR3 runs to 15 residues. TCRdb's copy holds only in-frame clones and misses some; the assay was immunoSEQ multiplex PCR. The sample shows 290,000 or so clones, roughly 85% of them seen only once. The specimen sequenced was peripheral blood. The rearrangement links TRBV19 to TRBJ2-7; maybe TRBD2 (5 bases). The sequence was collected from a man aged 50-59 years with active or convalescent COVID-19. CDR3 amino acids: CASKRGGDGYYEQYF. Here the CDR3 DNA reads TGTGCCAGTAAGAGAGGAGGAGACGGCTACTACGAGCAGTACTTC.